A single sample is the source of the 27 T cell receptor beta chains below, sequenced in a study of glioma-infiltrating T cells after dendritic cell vaccination. Measured with immunoSEQ multiplex PCR; TCRdb has only the in-frame clones, and not every one. The top ten clones hold 2.5% to 3.5% of a sample with 100,000 or so clones, nearly 90% of them seen once. Regarding time point: after dendritic cell vaccination, including at tumor progression/relapse. The sample in question was blood, obtained after dendritic cell vaccination. All receptors come from a human donor with glioblastoma.

This rearrangement joins TRBV2 to TRBJ2-2; D is uncertain. V lost 4 bases, J lost 2 bases, and 14 bases lay in between. CDR1 and CDR2 from the germline V gene are SNHLY and FYNNEI. The CDR3 sequence is 16 residues long. CDR3 amino acids: CASSVFSGLNTGELFF. In DNA form, the CDR3 reads TGTGCCAGCAGTGTATTCTCCGGGTTAAACACCGGGGAGCTGTTTTTT.

The chain links TRBV10-3 to TRBJ2-3, with D perhaps TRBD2 (6 bases). Germline values: CDR1 ENHRY, CDR2 SYGVKD. CDR3 length: 14 residues. Trimming removed 8 bases at V and 2 bases at J, with 14 bases between. The CDR3 is CAIGIASATDTQYF. The CDR3 coding sequence is TGTGCCATCGGAATCGCTAGCGCCACAGATACGCAGTATTTT.

The chain has TRBV9 and TRBJ2-5; D may be TRBD1 (6 bases). Trimming removed 4 bases at V and 4 bases at J, with 14 bases between. CDR3 length equals 14 residues. Looked up from germline, CDR1 is SGDLS and CDR2 is YYNGEE. The CDR3 here is CASSPTGIGETQYF. CDR3 sequence (DNA): TGTGCCAGCAGCCCTACAGGGATTGGAGAGACCCAGTACTTC.

The V and J genes are TRBV18 and TRBJ1-2; 11 bases are shared with TRBD1. CDR1 is KGHSH and CDR2 is LQKENI in the germline V gene. V dropped 2 bases and J dropped 6; count of bases not matched to a gene: 2. The CDR3 length is 14 residues. CDR3 nucleotide sequence: TGTGCCAGCTCACCAACGGGACAGGGGGATGGCTACACCTTC. Translation gives CASSPTGQGDGYTF.

This clone turned up a few times. The rearrangement uses TRBV2 and TRBJ2-3; 10 bases match TRBD2. The length of the CDR3 is 14 residues. CDR1 and CDR2 (germline): SNHLY, FYNNEI. V lost 6 bases, J lost 2 bases, and 2 bases stayed unmatched. DNA of the CDR3: TGTGCCAGCAGAAGCGGGGGGGTCACAGATACGCAGTATTTT. This sequence encodes CASRSGGVTDTQYF. Variable domain in full (rest from reference TRBV2 and TRBJ2-3): EPEVTQTPSHQVTQMGQEVILRCVPISNHLYFYWYRQILGQKVEFLVSFYNNEISEKSEIFDDQFSVERPDGSNFTLKIRSTKLEDSAMYFCASRSGGVTDTQYFGPGTRLTVL.

The chain links TRBV11-2 to TRBJ2-7; D gene ambiguous. The CDR3 consists of 12 residues. Germline V gene lookup returns CDR1 SGHAT and CDR2 FQNNGV. V shed 3 bases and J shed 7 bases, with 10 bases lying between them. The CDR3 region is CASSFSRGEQYF. As DNA, the CDR3 is TGTGCCAGCAGCTTCAGTAGAGGAGAGCAGTACTTC.

This chain uses TRBV7-9 with TRBJ2-7; tentative D call: TRBD2 (7 bases). The V gene lost 10 bases and the J gene lost 0 bases, with 19 bases spanning the gap. The CDR3 is 15 amino acids. CDR1 SEHNR and CDR2 FQNEAQ come from the germline V gene (reference sequence). CDR3 sequence: CATAGGGGGSYEQYF. CDR3 DNA sequence: TGTGCCACCGCCGGGGGCGGGGGTGGCTCCTACGAGCAGTACTTC.

This clone was seen only once. The chain couples TRBV29-1 to TRBJ1-2; no firm D call. The CDR3 loop spans 10 amino acids. Germline CDR1 SQVTM, CDR2 ANQGSEA. V was shortened by 7 bases and J by 6 bases, with 9 bases between the two germline ends. In DNA, the CDR3 is TGCAGCGGGGGAGAGGATGGCTACACCTTC. It translates to CSGGEDGYTF.

The CDR3 nucleotides read TGTGCCATCAGTGAGTCAAGACAGGGGACAGGATATGGCTACACCTTC. Encoded protein: CAISESRQGTGYGYTF. The chain carries TRBV10-3 and TRBJ1-2; 8 positions match TRBD1. This CDR3 has 16 residues. With 0 bases clipped from V and 5 bases from J, the junction kept 8 bases outside the gene matches. The germline CDR1 and CDR2 sequences are ENHRY and SYGVKD.

This clone turned up a few times. The rearrangement links TRBV7-8 to TRBJ2-2; possible D gene TRBD2, 5 bases. Trimming took 5 bases from V and 3 from J, leaving 10 bases between them. CDR3 length: 14 residues. The germline CDR1 and CDR2 sequences are SGHVS and FQNEAQ. CDR3 sequence (DNA): TGTGCCAGCAGCGATCGGGGTGACACCGGGGAGCTGTTTTTT. It specifies CASSDRGDTGELFF.

The chain is built from TRBV29-1 and TRBJ2-3; TRBD2 might be the D (6 bases). V lost 4 bases and J 6 bases, leaving 17 bases between the germline ends. This CDR3 is 14 amino acids long. The germline gives CDR1 SQVTM, CDR2 ANQGSEA. Written as DNA, the CDR3 is TGCAGCGTTGCGGGGACTGTGACCGGGGATACGCAGTATTTT. This translates into CSVAGTVTGDTQYF.

This chain links TRBV6-6 with TRBJ2-2; the match to TRBD2 covers 10 bases. Germline V gives CDR1 MNHNY, CDR2 SVGAGI (reference sequence). The CDR3 is 16 residues long. The V segment lost 2 bases and the J segment 6 bases; nucleotides outside the gene matches: 6. DNA for the CDR3: TGTGCCAGCAGTTACGGCCTAGCGGGAGCGGCCGGGGAGCTGTTTTTT. Its protein is CASSYGLAGAAGELFF.

This chain links TRBV6-5 with TRBJ2-7, with 7 bases identical to TRBD1. Germline V lookup: CDR1 MNHEY, CDR2 SVGAGI. Losses at the gene ends were 6 bases for V and 2 bases for J; bases not matched to a gene: 4. This CDR3 comprises 13 residues. The CDR3 region is CASRGTETYEQYF. The CDR3, as DNA: TGTGCCAGCAGAGGGACAGAAACCTACGAGCAGTACTTC.

The chain is built from TRBV27 and TRBJ2-4; 10 bases agree with TRBD1. Germline CDR1 MNHEY, CDR2 SMNVEV (reference sequence). There are 16 residues in the CDR3. Trimming removed 6 bases from V and 8 bases from J; junction bases left unmatched: 13. The CDR3 here is CASSTGTGAKVDIQYF. The CDR3 region has the DNA TGTGCCAGCAGCACCGGGACAGGGGCCAAAGTAGACATTCAGTACTTC.

The CDR3 region is CASRPLGLAGDNEQFF. The CDR3 nucleotides read TGTGCCAGCAGGCCCCTCGGACTAGCGGGGGACAATGAGCAGTTCTTC. The V gene is TRBV2, the J gene TRBJ2-1, with 13 bases lining up with TRBD2. The CDR3 covers 16 residues. The V segment lost 6 bases and the J segment 5 bases; nucleotides outside the gene matches: 7. The germline V gene has CDR1 SNHLY and CDR2 FYNNEI.

This clone was counted a few times. The V and J genes are TRBV7-9 and TRBJ1-5; 10 bases are shared with TRBD1. Losses at the gene ends were 0 bases for V and 2 bases for J; bases not matched to a gene: 4. Germline CDR1 and CDR2: SEHNR and FQNEAQ (reference sequence). The CDR3 has 17 residues. CDR3 in amino acids: CASSLARGQGGNQPQHF. In DNA form, the CDR3 reads TGTGCCAGCAGCTTAGCAAGAGGACAGGGGGGCAATCAGCCCCAGCATTTT.

The V call is TRBV6-5, the J call TRBJ1-1; 11 bases map to TRBD1. The CDR3 is 14 residues long. Looked up from germline, CDR1 is MNHEY and CDR2 is SVGAGI. Trimming removed 6 bases from V and 2 bases from J; junction bases left unmatched: 2. The CDR3 protein is CASRGQGGNTEAFF. The CDR3 DNA reads as TGTGCCAGCAGGGGACAGGGGGGAAACACTGAAGCTTTCTTT.

This chain links TRBV5-1 with TRBJ2-5; 8 positions match TRBD1. Germline V gene sequence: CDR1 SGHRS, CDR2 YFSETQ. J lost 1 base, V lost 7 bases, and 3 bases had no gene match. The CDR3 spans 13 residues. CDR3 sequence reads: CASRQGTQETQYF. The CDR3 DNA sequence: TGCGCCAGCCGACAGGGGACCCAAGAGACCCAGTACTTC.

The V and J genes are TRBV5-1 and TRBJ2-1; 7 bases agree with TRBD2. The CDR3 extends over 14 amino acids. Trimming took 5 bases from V and 7 from J; bases not matched to a gene: 9. Germline CDR1 is SGHRS and CDR2 is YFSETQ. In DNA form, the CDR3 reads TGCGCCAGCAGATGGGACTGGGGAGGGAATGAGCAGTTCTTC. It yields the protein CASRWDWGGNEQFF.

This clone has a single count. The chain joins TRBV7-8 to TRBJ1-5, with 8 nucleotides matching TRBD1. CDR1 and CDR2 (germline): SGHVS, FQNEAQ. V gave up 5 bases and J gave up 6 bases; unmatched junction bases: 9. This CDR3 is 15 amino acids long. In nucleotides, the CDR3 is TGTGCCAGCAGCCCACGGACAGGGTCGGGTCAGCCCCAGCATTTT. Encoded protein: CASSPRTGSGQPQHF.

This clone was picked up a small number of times. This chain links TRBV5-5 with TRBJ1-3, with D tentatively TRBD1 (5 bases). CDR3 length: 14 amino acids. The V end lost 2 bases, the J end lost 6 bases, and 12 bases lay between the germline ends. Germline V gene lookup returns CDR1 SGHKS and CDR2 YYEKEE (reference sequence). Here the CDR3 reads CASSFSRVENTIYF. CDR3 DNA sequence: TGTGCCAGCAGCTTCAGCAGGGTTGAAAACACCATATATTTT.

This chain links TRBV18 with TRBJ2-7; a weak D match, TRBD1 (6 bases). Germline V gene sequence: CDR1 KGHSH, CDR2 LQKENI. This CDR3 is 13 amino acids long. V lost 0 bases and J lost 4, with 7 bases in between. The CDR3 nucleotides are TGTGCCAGCTCACCACCAGGGGGTTACGAGCAGTACTTC. Its protein is CASSPPGGYEQYF.

The gene calls are TRBV6-1 and TRBJ1-2, with 7 bases fitting TRBD1. The trim removed 6 bases at V and 8 bases at J, leaving 6 bases unmatched. This CDR3 comprises 12 residues. Germline V gene data show CDR1 as MNHNS and CDR2 as SASEGT. CDR3 in amino acids: CASSRGDLGYTF. DNA of the CDR3: TGTGCCAGCAGCAGGGGGGATTTGGGCTACACCTTC.

CDR3 in DNA: TGTGCCAGCAGCTTGGGCGGGGACAGGGTCTATGGCTACACCTTC. Amino acid sequence: CASSLGGDRVYGYTF. The rearrangement links TRBV7-3 to TRBJ1-2, with 9 nucleotides matching TRBD1. V lost 3 bases to trimming and J lost 4 bases; unmatched junction nucleotides: 6. CDR3 length: 15 residues. CDR1 and CDR2 from the germline V gene are SGHTA and FQGTGA.

V usage is TRBV9 and J usage is TRBJ2-1, with D possibly being TRBD1 (6 bases). Between the trimmed V and J ends, which lost 0 bases and 2 bases, there was a span of 9 bases. Per the germline V gene, CDR1 is SGDLS and CDR2 is YYNGEE. The CDR3 covers 15 residues. CDR3 loop: CASSVGQDTYNEQFF. In DNA form, the CDR3 reads TGTGCCAGCAGCGTAGGACAGGACACCTACAATGAGCAGTTCTTC.

CDR3 nucleotide sequence: TGTGCCAGTAGCACCGGGACAGGGGGCAGCGAGCAGTACTTC. It is translated as CASSTGTGGSEQYF. The chain carries TRBV19 and TRBJ2-7; 12 bases agree with TRBD1. V dropped 6 bases and J dropped 6; count of bases not matched to a gene: 6. Germline V gene lookup returns CDR1 LNHDA and CDR2 SQIVND (reference sequence). There are 14 residues in the CDR3.

The V call is TRBV4-1, the J call TRBJ1-2, with a possible D match to TRBD1 (6 bases). The CDR3 contains 13 residues. Trimming removed 4 bases from V and 5 bases from J, with 11 bases in between. Looked up from germline, CDR1 is MGHRA and CDR2 is YSYEKL. This CDR3 reads CASSRDGQYGYTF. CDR3 in DNA: TGCGCCAGCAGCCGGGACGGACAGTATGGCTACACCTTC.